A single sample gave rise to the 26 T cell receptor beta chains below, sequenced in a study of cytomegalovirus exposure and HLA in healthy donors. The PCR used 60 Vbeta and 13 Jbeta primers. Sequencing used immunoSEQ multiplex PCR; TCRdb keeps in-frame clones, though not all of them. Here the sample spans roughly 100,000 clones, around 75% being singletons. Sequences were obtained from PBMCs. These receptors were collected from a man aged 25-45 years in good health and CMV-seronegative.

The chain is built from TRBV30 and TRBJ1-5, with D uncertain. V lost 5 bases and J lost 11, with 22 bases in between. The germline CDR1 and CDR2 sequences are GTSNPN and SVGIG (reference sequence). The CDR3 spans 14 residues. The CDR3 sequence is CAWGPGPGGEAQHF. In DNA, the CDR3 is TGTGCCTGGGGTCCGGGCCCTGGAGGAGAGGCCCAGCATTTT.

CDR3 loop: CASKSGGGYNSPLHF. Written as DNA, the CDR3 is TGTGCCAGCAAATCCGGGGGAGGTTATAATTCACCCCTCCACTTT. The chain uses TRBV2 and TRBJ1-6, with D maybe TRBD1 (5 bases). Germline loops: CDR1 SNHLY, CDR2 FYNNEI. Trimming shortened V by 7 bases and J by 4 bases, and 14 bases separated the two germline ends. This CDR3 is 15 amino acids long.

This clone was seen once. This chain joins TRBV19 and TRBJ2-5, with TRBD2 as a possible D gene (5 bases). Germline lookup yields CDR1 LNHDA and CDR2 SQIVND (reference sequence). The V gene lost 5 bases and the J gene lost 4 bases, with 14 bases spanning the gap. This CDR3 is 14 amino acids long. The CDR3 spells CASSSGMGGETQYF. The DNA for the CDR3 is TGTGCCAGTAGTTCGGGGATGGGCGGAGAGACCCAGTACTTC.

The rearrangement links TRBV4-1 to TRBJ2-2; possible D gene TRBD1, 5 bases. The CDR3 is made up of 13 amino acids. Germline V gene data show CDR1 as MGHRA and CDR2 as YSYEKL. The V gene lost 4 bases and the J gene lost 4 bases, with 7 bases spanning the gap. The CDR3 spells CASSRQGTGELFF. As DNA, the CDR3 is TGCGCCAGCAGCCGGCAGGGCACCGGGGAGCTGTTTTTT.

This clone was seen only a few times. This chain joins TRBV10-3 and TRBJ1-5; D unresolved. Germline-derived CDR1 and CDR2 are ENHRY and SYGVKD. Trimming left V 4 bases short and J 6 bases short, with 10 bases between. The CDR3 contains 13 residues. Here the CDR3 DNA reads TGTGCCATCAGTGGGGAGTTGGGTCAGCCCCAGCATTTT. Protein: CAISGELGQPQHF.

V usage is TRBV9 and J usage is TRBJ2-1, with D maybe TRBD1 (6 bases). Germline lookup yields CDR1 SGDLS and CDR2 YYNGEE. This CDR3 has 16 residues. V lost 4 bases and J lost 0, with 14 bases in between. CDR3 amino acids: CASSLRTGSSYNEQFF. DNA of the CDR3: TGTGCCAGCAGCTTACGAACAGGGAGCTCCTACAATGAGCAGTTCTTC.

The chain carries TRBV29-1 and TRBJ1-3; D not certain. Germline V gene sequence: CDR1 SQVTM, CDR2 ANQGSEA. V lost 6 bases to trimming and J lost 4 bases, with 10 bases between them. The CDR3 totals 12 residues. The CDR3 DNA is TGCAGCGTCAAAGCGGGAGGAAACACCATATATTTT. Its translation: CSVKAGGNTIYF. Looking up the rest from reference TRBV29-1 and TRBJ1-3 gives the full variable domain: SAVISQKPSRDICQRGTSLTIQCQVDSQVTMMFWYRQQPGQSLTLIATANQGSEATYESGFVIDKFPISRPNLTFSTLTVSNMSPEDSSIYLCSVKAGGNTIYFGEGSWLTVV.

As concerns this clone: The sample carries other DNA sequences with the same CDR3. The chain links TRBV6-5 to TRBJ2-3, with D perhaps matching TRBD1 (5 bases). The CDR3 is 14 amino acids. The germline V gene encodes CDR1 MNHEY and CDR2 SVGAGI. V was pared by 0 bases and J by 3 bases, with 7 bases between. CDR3: CASSYSRGTDTQYF. The CDR3 DNA reads as TGTGCCAGCAGTTACTCTAGGGGAACAGATACGCAGTATTTT.

The count of this clone is one. This sequence joins TRBV11-2 and TRBJ2-3; 7 positions agree with TRBD2. The V and J ends lost 5 bases and 2 bases, in that order; junction bases with no gene match: 7. The germline V gene has CDR1 SGHAT and CDR2 FQNNGV. CDR3 size: 15 residues. CDR3 nucleotides: TGTGCCAGCAGCCCCGGGACTACCTACACAGATACGCAGTATTTT. Its translation is CASSPGTTYTDTQYF.

This sequence joins TRBV28 and TRBJ1-3; D call uncertain. Germline lookup yields CDR1 MDHEN and CDR2 SYDVKM. Trimming removed 5 bases at V and 0 bases at J, with 11 bases between. The CDR3 is 15 residues long. The CDR3 nucleotides are TGTGCCAGCAGTCCCCCTCTTAGCTCTGGAAACACCATATATTTT. This codes for CASSPPLSSGNTIYF.

The chain combines TRBV7-9 with TRBJ2-2, with D perhaps TRBD2 (7 bases). The V gene's germline CDR1 is SEHNR and CDR2 FQNEAQ (reference sequence). The CDR3 extends over 13 amino acids. CDR3 coding DNA: TGTGCGTGGGGGGGCGCGAACACCGGGGAGCTGTTTTTT. It yields the protein CAWGGANTGELFF.

The gene calls are TRBV7-2 and TRBJ1-5; D gene ambiguous. Between the trimmed V and J ends, which lost 1 base and 2 bases, there was a span of 6 bases. CDR1 is SGHTA and CDR2 is FQGNSA in the germline V gene. The CDR3 is made up of 14 amino acids. The CDR3 DNA sequence: TGTGCCAGCAGCTTAGTCGAGGGCAATCAGCCCCAGCATTTT. It translates to CASSLVEGNQPQHF.

This chain links TRBV2 with TRBJ2-1; D is uncertain. The CDR3 is made up of 13 amino acids. Germline assignment: CDR1 SNHLY and CDR2 FYNNEI. The ends were cut back, 5 bases at V and 6 bases at J, with 11 bases in the middle. The CDR3, as DNA: TGTGCCAGCAGTATGCTTATGCGCAATGAGCAGTTCTTC. Its protein product is CASSMLMRNEQFF.

This chain uses TRBV15 with TRBJ1-5, with D perhaps matching TRBD1 (5 bases). Looked up from germline, CDR1 is LNHNV and CDR2 is YYDKDF (reference sequence). The length of the CDR3 is 17 residues. V lost 4 bases to trimming and J lost 0 bases, with 16 bases between them. Written as DNA, the CDR3 is TGTGCCACCAGCAAAATAGGGGCAGGGAATAGCAATCAGCCCCAGCATTTT. Its translation is CATSKIGAGNSNQPQHF.

This chain joins TRBV5-1 and TRBJ1-4; TRBD1 agrees at 8 bases. This CDR3 contains 14 residues. The V segment lost 5 bases and the J segment 4 bases; nucleotides outside the gene matches: 4. In germline, CDR1 is SGHRS, CDR2 YFSETQ. The CDR3 here is CASSRGQGNEKLFF. The CDR3 DNA reads as TGCGCCAGCAGTCGTGGACAGGGTAATGAAAAACTGTTTTTT.

This sequence joins TRBV18 and TRBJ2-5; possible D gene TRBD2, 6 bases. V was shortened by 8 bases and J by 5 bases, with 12 bases between the two germline ends. Germline values: CDR1 KGHSH, CDR2 LQKENI. CDR3 length equals 12 residues. CDR3 region: CASAPRGETQYF. Here the CDR3 DNA reads TGTGCCAGCGCGCCTCGGGGGGAGACCCAGTACTTC.

This clone was recorded once. This chain links TRBV7-9 with TRBJ2-7; D possibly corresponds to TRBD2 (5 bases). The CDR3 totals 12 residues. Trimming pared 4 bases from V and 6 bases from J, leaving 10 bases between. The V gene's germline CDR1 is SEHNR and CDR2 FQNEAQ (reference sequence). CDR3 coding DNA: TGTGCCAGCAGCTGGGCTCGGGGCGAGCAGTACTTC. Encoded protein: CASSWARGEQYF.

The chain couples TRBV7-3 to TRBJ2-5; TRBD2 agrees at 7 bases. The length of the CDR3 is 13 residues. With V trimmed by 3 bases and J by 3 bases, 1 base remained unmatched. Per the germline V gene, CDR1 is SGHTA and CDR2 is FQGTGA. The CDR3 DNA reads TGTGCCAGCAGCTTCGCGGGAGAAGAGACCCAGTACTTC. Translated: CASSFAGEETQYF.

The chain is built from TRBV7-6 and TRBJ2-7; weak D call: TRBD2 (6 bases). The CDR3 is 15 amino acids. Germline V gene data show CDR1 as SGHVS and CDR2 as FNYEAQ. The V end was cut by 3 bases, the J end by 4 bases, with 16 bases between. DNA of the CDR3: TGTGCCAGCAGCTTGAACAGCGGGCGGCTATACGAGCAGTACTTC. It yields the protein CASSLNSGRLYEQYF.

Remarks on this clone: One junction end disagrees with the germline gene, perhaps due to a read error. The chain joins TRBV7-9 to TRBJ2-7; a weak D match, TRBD1 (5 bases). Germline lookup yields CDR1 SEHNR and CDR2 FQNEAQ (reference sequence). This CDR3 contains 12 residues. CDR3 DNA sequence: TGTTCCAGCAGCTTAGACAGTAGGGAGCAGTACTTC. Residues: CSSSLDSREQYF.

This chain connects TRBV6-5 to TRBJ2-7; D ambiguous. V was pared by 2 bases and J by 7 bases, with 12 bases between. CDR1 is MNHEY, CDR2 SVGAGI, per germline. This CDR3 comprises 13 residues. CDR3 sequence: CASSYSATWEQYF. DNA for the CDR3: TGTGCCAGCAGTTACAGCGCGACGTGGGAGCAGTACTTC.

The chain combines TRBV6-5 with TRBJ2-7; D not resolved. The germline CDR1 and CDR2 sequences are MNHEY and SVGAGI. With 11 bases removed from V and 2 bases from J, the gap between germline ends came to 22 bases. This CDR3 region has 15 residues. The CDR3 DNA is TGTGCCGCCAAACCCCTTACCGCGCCACCCTACGAGCAGTACTTC. It encodes CAAKPLTAPPYEQYF.

This clone has just a few counts. The chain joins TRBV18 to TRBJ2-2; perhaps TRBD2 as D (6 bases). Looked up from germline, CDR1 is KGHSH and CDR2 is LQKENI. V was clipped by 3 bases and J by 1 base, with 9 bases between them. The CDR3 spans 15 residues. In nucleotides, the CDR3 is TGTGCCAGCTCACCCCCTAGCGAGAACACCGGGGAGCTGTTTTTT. The encoded protein is CASSPPSENTGELFF.

The chain carries TRBV6-1 and TRBJ1-2; 8 nucleotides align to TRBD1. Per the germline V gene, CDR1 is MNHNS and CDR2 is SASEGT. The CDR3 totals 13 residues. After removal of 6 bases from V and 9 bases from J, the junction contained 9 bases not matched to a gene. The CDR3 loop reads CASRFLDRESYTF. In nucleotides, the CDR3 is TGTGCCAGCAGATTTCTGGACAGGGAGAGCTACACCTTC.

The chain joins TRBV7-9 to TRBJ2-2, with TRBD2 matching over 9 bases. The CDR3 spans 16 residues. CDR1 SEHNR and CDR2 FQNEAQ come from the germline V gene (reference sequence). The V gene end was trimmed by 4 bases and the J gene end by 1 base; junction bases not matched to a gene: 4. DNA for the CDR3: TGTGCCAGCAGCTCGACTAGCGGCCTGAACACCGGGGAGCTGTTTTTT. As protein: CASSSTSGLNTGELFF.

This rearrangement joins TRBV5-1 to TRBJ1-6, with D possibly TRBD1 on 6 matching bases. The V gene lost 4 bases and the J gene lost 0 bases, with 14 bases spanning the gap. Germline values: CDR1 SGHRS, CDR2 YFSETQ. CDR3 length: 17 residues. The CDR3 bases are TGCGCCAGCAGCCCCAACATGGACAGCTCCTATAATTCACCCCTCCACTTT. This translates into CASSPNMDSSYNSPLHF.